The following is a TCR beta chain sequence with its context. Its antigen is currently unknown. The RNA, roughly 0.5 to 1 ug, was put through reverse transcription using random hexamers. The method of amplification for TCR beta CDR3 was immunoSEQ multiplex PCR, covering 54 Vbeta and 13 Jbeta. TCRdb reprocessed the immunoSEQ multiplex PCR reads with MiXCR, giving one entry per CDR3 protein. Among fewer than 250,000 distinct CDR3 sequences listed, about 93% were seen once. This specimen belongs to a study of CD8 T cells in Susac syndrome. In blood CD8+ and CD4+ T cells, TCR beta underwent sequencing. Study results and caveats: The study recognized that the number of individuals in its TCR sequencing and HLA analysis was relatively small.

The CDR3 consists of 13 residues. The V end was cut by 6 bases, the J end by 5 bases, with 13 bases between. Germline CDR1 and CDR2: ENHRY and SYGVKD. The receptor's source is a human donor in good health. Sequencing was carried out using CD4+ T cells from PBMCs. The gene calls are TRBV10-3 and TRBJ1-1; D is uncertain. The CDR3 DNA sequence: TGTGCCATCAGGGAGACCCTGGGGACTGAAGCTTTCTTT. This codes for CAIRETLGTEAFF.